This T cell receptor (beta chain) originates from a study of blood T cell repertoires in COVID-19 (TCRdb year 2020). A note on the overall study: Samples covering the acute and convalescent phases of COVID-19 were provided by collaborators in the United States, Italy and Spain. The prospective study material was composed of cDNA or gDNA derived from T cells, B-cell-depleted T cells, or PBMCs. Deeply sampled blood TCRbeta repertoires from subjects exposed to, actively infected with, or recovered from COVID-19 were included in the dataset. A freely available public database, intended as a resource for researchers studying the immune response to SARS-CoV-2, is where the repertoires were released. The samples were drawn from two sources: the first 160 participants of the ongoing ImmuneRACE study, and over 1,000 subjects contributed by 6 global collaborators. Nearly every sample came with metadata listing a de-identified subject ID, COVID-19 status, age in years and sex. Where available, HLA class I and class II types were taken from metadata supplied by the sample provider and were not determined by assay-based typing.

The immunoSEQ Assay, a bias-controlled multiplex PCR, was used to amplify TCRbeta CDR3 regions from genomic DNA. As for how the authors treated the data: The number of nucleated cells in each sample was estimated from the amplification of reference gene primers within the assay. To quantify the absolute abundance of each unique TCRbeta CDR3 rearrangement, sequence reads were collapsed and filtered. For each sample, productive Simpson clonality was calculated by taking the square root of Simpson's diversity index across productive rearrangements. Entries here come from immuneACCESS through TCRdb and include only in-frame sequences with V and J called. Some clones fail to appear in such tables; in the studies checked, an unresolved V gene covers under half of the shortfall, and the cause of the remainder is unknown. The V and J calls and clone size are taken from that table; D and trimming were inferred from the DNA. The sample profile shows under 85,000 clones; 82% of them were found once. The ten largest clones add up to about two fifths of the sample.

Results and caveats for the whole study, not just this receptor: Clinical and demographic metadata were provided uncurated, with the amount varying by source and participant.

The germline V gene encodes CDR1 GTSNPN and CDR2 SVGIG (reference sequence). V is reduced by 2 bases and J by 3 bases, leaving a spacing of 10 bases between them. The CDR3 goes from the cysteine to the phenylalanine over 13 residues. Just CDR3 DNA is preserved here, 39 bases in frame from base 1. This clone is medium-sized (0.01 to 0.1%) in terms of sample share. This clone's antigen is unknown. No much larger clonotype is one base removed from it; base qualities were not supplied. Collaborating institutions collected whole blood in K2EDTA tubes following their own protocols. Collaborator samples were shipped for TCRbeta analysis as frozen whole blood, isolated PBMCs, or DNA extracted from either sample type.

The sample was peripheral blood. The receptor's source is a human donor in a cohort sampled during active COVID-19. Rearrangement joined TRBV30 to TRBJ1-1, with the D gene uncertain. CDR3 sequence: CAWSFGEHTEAFF. The DNA sequence reads TGTGCCTGGAGTTTTGGGGAGCACACTGAAGCTTTCTTT. The reference TRBV30 and TRBJ1-1 proteins fill in what lies around the CDR3, so the full variable domain reads SQTIHQWPATLVQPVGSPLSLECTVEGTSNPNLYWYRQAAGRGLQLLFYSVGIGQISSEVPQNLSASRPQDRQFILSSKKLLLSDSGFYLCAWSFGEHTEAFFGQGTRLTVV.